This T cell receptor (beta chain) came from a study of OX40 agonist ivuxolimab in advanced cancers. Generated by immunoSEQ multiplex PCR, the TCRdb table keeps only in-frame clones and is missing some. The table lists around 70,000 clones, about four fifths of them singletons. Germline V gene data show CDR1 as SGHTA and CDR2 as FQGNSA. Trimming at V came to 0 bases and at J to 6 bases, leaving 8 bases not matched to a gene. The CDR3 is 15 amino acids. The starting material was CD4+ or CD8+ T cells sorted from blood, obtained in a trial of the OX40 agonist ivuxolimab. The chain uses TRBV7-2 and TRBJ2-7, with TRBD1 matching 7 bases. This receptor was obtained from an adult with an advanced solid tumor such as melanoma, head and neck, liver or kidney cancer. CDR3 amino acids: CASSLAVGGRREQYF. Here the CDR3 DNA reads TGTGCCAGCAGCTTAGCGGTAGGGGGCCGGCGCGAGCAGTACTTC.